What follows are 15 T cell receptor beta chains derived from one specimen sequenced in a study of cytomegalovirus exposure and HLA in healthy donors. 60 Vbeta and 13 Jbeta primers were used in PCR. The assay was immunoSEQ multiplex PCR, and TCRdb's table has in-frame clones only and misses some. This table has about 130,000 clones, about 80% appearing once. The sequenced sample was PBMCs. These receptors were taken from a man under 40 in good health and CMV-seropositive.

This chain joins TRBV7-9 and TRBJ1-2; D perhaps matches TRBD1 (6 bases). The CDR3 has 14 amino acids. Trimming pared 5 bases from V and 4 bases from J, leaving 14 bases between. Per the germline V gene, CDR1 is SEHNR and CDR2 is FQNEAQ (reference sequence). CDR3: CASSPPTGSYGYTF. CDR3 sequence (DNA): TGTGCCAGCAGCCCGCCCACAGGGAGCTATGGCTACACCTTC.

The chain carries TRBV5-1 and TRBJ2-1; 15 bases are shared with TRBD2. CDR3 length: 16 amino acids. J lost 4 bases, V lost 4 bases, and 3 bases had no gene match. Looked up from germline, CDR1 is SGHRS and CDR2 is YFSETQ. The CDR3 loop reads CASSVGTSGGYNEQFF. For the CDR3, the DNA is TGCGCCAGCAGCGTTGGGACTAGCGGGGGGTACAATGAGCAGTTCTTC.

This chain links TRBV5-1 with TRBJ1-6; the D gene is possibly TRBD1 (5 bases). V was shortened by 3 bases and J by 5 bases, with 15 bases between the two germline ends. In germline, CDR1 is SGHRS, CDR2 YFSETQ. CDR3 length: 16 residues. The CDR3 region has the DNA TGCGCCAGCAGCTACCATGGGGGGGGAGATAATTCACCCCTCCACTTT. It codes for CASSYHGGGDNSPLHF.

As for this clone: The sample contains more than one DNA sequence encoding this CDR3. DNA of the CDR3: TGTGCCAGCAGACTCGGAGGGAATGAGCAGTTCTTC. Translating gives CASRLGGNEQFF. This chain uses TRBV5-6 with TRBJ2-1, with a tentative D call TRBD2 (6 bases). V lost 5 bases, J lost 7 bases, and 10 bases lay in between. From germline, CDR1 is SGHDT and CDR2 YYEEEE. The CDR3 contains 12 residues.

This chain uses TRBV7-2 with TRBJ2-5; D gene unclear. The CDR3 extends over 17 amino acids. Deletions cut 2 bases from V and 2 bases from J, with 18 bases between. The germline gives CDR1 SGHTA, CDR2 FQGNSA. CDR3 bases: TGTGCCAGCAGCTTAAGTTTGGGCGTCACGAAACAAGAGACCCAGTACTTC. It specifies CASSLSLGVTKQETQYF.

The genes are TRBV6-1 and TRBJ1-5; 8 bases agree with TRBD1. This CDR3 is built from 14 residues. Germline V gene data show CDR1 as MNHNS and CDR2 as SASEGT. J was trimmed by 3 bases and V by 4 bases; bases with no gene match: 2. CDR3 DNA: TGTGCCAGCAGTGGGACAGGGTTCAATCAGCCCCAGCATTTT. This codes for CASSGTGFNQPQHF.

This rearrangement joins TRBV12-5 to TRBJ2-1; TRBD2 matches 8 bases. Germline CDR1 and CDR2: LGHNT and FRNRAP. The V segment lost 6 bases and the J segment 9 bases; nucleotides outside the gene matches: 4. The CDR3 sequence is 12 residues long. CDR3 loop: CASGDTSGEQFF. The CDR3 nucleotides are TGTGCTAGTGGAGACACTAGCGGTGAGCAGTTCTTC.

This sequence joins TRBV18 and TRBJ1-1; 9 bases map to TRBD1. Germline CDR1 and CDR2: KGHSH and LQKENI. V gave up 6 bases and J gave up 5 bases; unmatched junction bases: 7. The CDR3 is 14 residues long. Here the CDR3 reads CASSLQGASTEAFF. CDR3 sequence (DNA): TGTGCCAGCTCGCTACAGGGGGCGAGTACTGAAGCTTTCTTT.

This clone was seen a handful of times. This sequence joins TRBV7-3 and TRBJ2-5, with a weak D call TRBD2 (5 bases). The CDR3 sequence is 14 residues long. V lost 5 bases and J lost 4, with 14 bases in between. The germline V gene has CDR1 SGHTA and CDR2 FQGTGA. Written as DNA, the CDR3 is TGTGCCAGCAGCCAAGGAGGCGGCTCAGAGACCCAGTACTTC. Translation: CASSQGGGSETQYF.

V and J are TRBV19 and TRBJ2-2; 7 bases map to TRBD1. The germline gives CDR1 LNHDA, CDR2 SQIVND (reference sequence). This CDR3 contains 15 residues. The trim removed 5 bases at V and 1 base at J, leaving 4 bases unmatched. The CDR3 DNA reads TGTGCCAGTAGTCCGAACAGGGGGAACACCGGGGAGCTGTTTTTT. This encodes CASSPNRGNTGELFF. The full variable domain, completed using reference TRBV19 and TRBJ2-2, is DGGITQSPKYLFRKEGQNVTLSCEQNLNHDAMYWYRQDPGQGLRLIYYSQIVNDFQKGDIAEGYSVSREKKESFPLTVTSAQKNPTAFYLCASSPNRGNTGELFFGEGSRLTVL.

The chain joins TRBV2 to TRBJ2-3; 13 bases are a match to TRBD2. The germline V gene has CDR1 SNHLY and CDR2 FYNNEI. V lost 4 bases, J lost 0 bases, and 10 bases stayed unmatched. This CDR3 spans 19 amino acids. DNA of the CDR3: TGTGCCAGCAGTGGTAGACTAGCGGGGGGCCCCAGCAGCACAGATACGCAGTATTTT. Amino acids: CASSGRLAGGPSSTDTQYF.

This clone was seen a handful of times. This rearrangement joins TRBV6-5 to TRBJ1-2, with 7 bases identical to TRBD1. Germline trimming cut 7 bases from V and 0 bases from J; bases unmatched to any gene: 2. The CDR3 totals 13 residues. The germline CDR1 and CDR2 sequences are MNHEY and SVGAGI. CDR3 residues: CASNDRANYGYTF. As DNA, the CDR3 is TGTGCCAGCAATGACAGGGCTAACTATGGCTACACCTTC.

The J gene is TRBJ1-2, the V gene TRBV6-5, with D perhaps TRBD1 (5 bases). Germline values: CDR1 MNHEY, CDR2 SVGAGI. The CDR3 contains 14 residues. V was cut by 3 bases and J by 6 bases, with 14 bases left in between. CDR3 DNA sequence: TGTGCCAGCAGTTATAGGGGTCCATGGGATGGCTACACCTTC. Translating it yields CASSYRGPWDGYTF.

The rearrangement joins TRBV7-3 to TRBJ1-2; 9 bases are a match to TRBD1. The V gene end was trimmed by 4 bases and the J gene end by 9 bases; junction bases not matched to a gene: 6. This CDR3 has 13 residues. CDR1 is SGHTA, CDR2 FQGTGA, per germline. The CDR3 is CASSSGTGISYTF. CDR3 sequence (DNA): TGTGCCAGCAGCTCCGGGACAGGGATTAGCTACACCTTC.

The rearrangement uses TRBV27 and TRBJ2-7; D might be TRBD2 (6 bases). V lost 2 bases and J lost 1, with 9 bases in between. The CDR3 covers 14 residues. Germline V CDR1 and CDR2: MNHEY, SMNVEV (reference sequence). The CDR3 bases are TGTGCCAGCAGTTTAAGCGGGTTTTCCTACGAGCAGTACTTC. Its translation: CASSLSGFSYEQYF.